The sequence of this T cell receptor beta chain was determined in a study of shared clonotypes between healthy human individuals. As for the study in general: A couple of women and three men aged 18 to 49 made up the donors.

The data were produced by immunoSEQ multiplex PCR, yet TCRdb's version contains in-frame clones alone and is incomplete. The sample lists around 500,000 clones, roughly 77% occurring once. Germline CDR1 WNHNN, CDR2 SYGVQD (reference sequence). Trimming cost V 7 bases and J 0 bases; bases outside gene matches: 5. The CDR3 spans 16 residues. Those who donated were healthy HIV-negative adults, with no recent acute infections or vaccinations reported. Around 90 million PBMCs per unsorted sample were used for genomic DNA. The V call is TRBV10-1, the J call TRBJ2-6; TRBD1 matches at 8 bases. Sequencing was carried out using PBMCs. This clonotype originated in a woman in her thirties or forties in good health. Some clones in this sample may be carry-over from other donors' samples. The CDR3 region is CASNPGGPSGANVLTF. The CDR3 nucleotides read TGCGCCAGCAACCCAGGGGGCCCCTCTGGGGCCAACGTCCTGACTTTC.